This T cell receptor (beta chain) was observed in a study of T cells in Graves' hyperthyroidism and ophthalmopathy. RNA transcripts provided the source from which TCR beta CDR3 regions were amplified. The HTBI set primed first-round TCR CDR3 RT-PCR. TCRdb analysed the multiplex PCR reads with MiXCR anew, one entry per CDR3 protein. The sample lists around 700,000 distinct CDR3 sequences, 35% occurring once. V lost 0 bases and J lost 8; bases outside the gene matches: 25. This CDR3 is 21 amino acids long. The germline gives CDR1 LGHNT, CDR2 FRNRAP. Graves' hyperthyroidism without ophthalmopathy progression within 18 months was termed stable. Pregnant or lactating patients were excluded, as were those with uncontrolled infection or other autoimmune disease.

V and J are TRBV12-5 and TRBJ1-2, with 9 nucleotides matching TRBD1. The sequence was collected from a woman between 40 and 50 years old with Graves' hyperthyroidism. Sequencing was performed on blood. DNA of the CDR3: TGTGCTAGTGGTTTGGTAACCCTTAGACCTGCCGGGACAGGGCCTCGGAAAGGCTACACCTTC. Protein sequence: CASGLVTLRPAGTGPRKGYTF.